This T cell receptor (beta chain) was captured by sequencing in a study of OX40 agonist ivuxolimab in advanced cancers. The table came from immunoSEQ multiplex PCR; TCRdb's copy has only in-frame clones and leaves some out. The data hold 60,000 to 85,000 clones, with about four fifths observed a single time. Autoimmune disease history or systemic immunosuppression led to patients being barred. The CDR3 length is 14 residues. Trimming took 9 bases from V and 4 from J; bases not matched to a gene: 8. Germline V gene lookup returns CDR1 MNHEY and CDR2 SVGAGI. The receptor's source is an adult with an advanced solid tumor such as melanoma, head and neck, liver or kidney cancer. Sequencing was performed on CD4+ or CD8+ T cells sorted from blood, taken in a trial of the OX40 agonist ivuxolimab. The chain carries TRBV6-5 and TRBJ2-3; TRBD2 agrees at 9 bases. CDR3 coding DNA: TGTGCCAGTACCGGGACTAGCCCTCCAGATACGCAGTATTTT. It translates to CASTGTSPPDTQYF.